This T cell receptor (beta chain) is from a study of OX40 agonist ivuxolimab in advanced cancers. About the research overall: The patients received agonistic anti-OX40 (CD134) antibody ivuxolimab.

Profiled with immunoSEQ multiplex PCR; TCRdb holds only in-frame clones, not every one. The table has some 19,000 clones, 87% seen once. Study conclusions and caveats: Expanded clones were, on average, more numerous among CD8+ T cells than CD4+.

As for this clone: Its matching antigen is unknown.

Samples were taken at baseline and on day 1 of cycles 4 and 7. The CDR3 extends over 14 amino acids. The V gene lost 2 bases and the J gene lost 2 bases, with 8 bases spanning the gap. Germline values: CDR1 MRHNA, CDR2 SNTAGT. The genes are TRBV6-4 and TRBJ2-3, with no clear D. This clonotype originated in an adult with an advanced solid tumor such as melanoma, head and neck, liver or kidney cancer. The sequencing here drew on CD4+ or CD8+ T cells sorted from blood, taken in a trial of the OX40 agonist ivuxolimab. CDR3 region: CASSDDGYTDTQYF. The CDR3 DNA reads TGTGCCAGCAGTGACGACGGGTACACAGATACGCAGTATTTT.